The entry below describes one TCR beta chain. Germline V gene sequence: CDR1 MNHEY, CDR2 SVGAGI. CDR3 length: 16 amino acids. Trimming shortened V by 0 bases and J by 2 bases, and 11 bases separated the two germline ends. The assay was immunoSEQ multiplex PCR, and TCRdb's table has in-frame clones only and misses some. Here the sample spans about 59,000 clones, approximately 79% being singletons. This entry belongs to a study of blood T cell repertoires in COVID-19. Material: peripheral blood. The V call is TRBV6-5, the J call TRBJ1-3; possibly TRBD1 for D (6 bases). This receptor was taken from a human donor in a cohort sampled during active COVID-19. CDR3 sequence: CASSYSPAGAGNTIYF. Here the CDR3 DNA reads TGTGCCAGCAGTTACTCCCCGGCAGGGGCTGGAAACACCATATATTTT.